These 14 T cell receptor beta chains originate from one sample sequenced in a study of T cells in Graves' hyperthyroidism and ophthalmopathy. Researchers amplified the TCR beta CDR3 regions from RNA transcripts. A first-round RT-PCR of the TCR CDR3 used the HTBI primer set. TCRdb recomputed calls from the multiplex PCR reads with MiXCR, one row per CDR3 protein. The sample lists around 580,000 distinct CDR3 sequences; around 46% were seen once. The sample taken for sequencing was peripheral blood or thyroid tissue (not recorded which). The source is a woman in her late teens or twenties with Graves' hyperthyroidism.

V usage is TRBV2 and J usage is TRBJ1-5; 8 nucleotides agree with TRBD1. The CDR3 is made up of 15 amino acids. Per the germline V gene, CDR1 is SNHLY and CDR2 is FYNNEI. The V and J ends lost 5 bases and 11 bases, in that order; junction bases with no gene match: 14. The CDR3 here is CASSWDRTPQETQHF. The DNA of the CDR3 is TGTGCCAGCAGTTGGGACAGGACCCCCCAAGAGACCCAGCATTTT.

This clonotype was seen only once. Because the CDR3 is missing its conserved closing phenylalanine or tryptophan, this is likely a read error. The chain recombines TRBV29-1 with TRBJ1-2, with D unclear. The CDR3 runs to 11 residues. V was trimmed by 8 bases and J by 8 bases, leaving 15 bases between them. Germline V gene lookup returns CDR1 SQVTM and CDR2 ANQGSEA. The CDR3: CSIAEGGGYTL. CDR3 bases: TGCAGCATCGCCGAGGGAGGGGGCTACACCCTC.

This clonotype was found once. A much larger clone sits a single nucleotide away, making a read error possible. The chain uses TRBV24-1 and TRBJ2-3; the D gene is possibly TRBD2 (6 bases). The CDR3 is 16 amino acids. CDR1 and CDR2 (germline): KGHDR, SFDVKD. CDR3 DNA sequence: TGTGCCACCAGTGACCCCAGGGAGGCCAGCACAGATACGCGGTATTTT. Translation: CATSDPREASTDTRYF.

The V and J genes are TRBV6-2 or TRBV6-3 and TRBJ2-2; 9 nucleotides align to TRBD1. CDR1 and CDR2 (germline): MNHEY, SVGEGT. The CDR3 runs to 18 residues. V lost 6 bases, J lost 6 bases, and 17 bases stayed unmatched. As DNA, the CDR3 is TGTGCCAGCAGCCGCCTCTCGGGACAGGGATATCGTTCCGGGGAGCTGTTTTTT. It translates to CASSRLSGQGYRSGELFF.

In its sample, this clonotype was seen once. V is TRBV7-2 and J is TRBJ2-5; 7 bases are a match to TRBD1. The V gene's germline CDR1 is SGHTA and CDR2 FQGNSA. With V trimmed by 4 bases and J by 1 base, 3 bases remained unmatched. There are 14 residues in the CDR3. The CDR3 loop reads CASSYRGRQETQYF. CDR3 nucleotide sequence: TGTGCCAGCAGCTACAGGGGACGCCAAGAGACCCAGTACTTC.

This clonotype was recorded at least ten times. The chain carries TRBV6-1 and TRBJ2-7, with 7 bases aligning to TRBD1. Germline V lookup: CDR1 MNHNS, CDR2 SASEGT. This CDR3 has 15 amino acids. Losses at the gene ends were 5 bases for V and 2 bases for J; bases not matched to a gene: 9. The CDR3 region is CASSPPTGRTYEQYF. Written as DNA, the CDR3 is TGTGCCAGCAGTCCTCCGACAGGGCGGACCTACGAGCAGTACTTC.

This clonotype showed up many times. The chain recombines TRBV7-8 with TRBJ2-2; 8 bases fit TRBD2. Germline-derived CDR1 and CDR2 are SGHVS and FQNEAQ. With 5 bases clipped from V and 2 bases from J, the junction kept 4 bases outside the gene matches. There are 15 residues in the CDR3. The CDR3 spells CASSILAANTGELFF. As DNA, the CDR3 is TGTGCCAGCAGCATACTAGCGGCCAACACCGGGGAGCTGTTTTTT.

Comments on this clonotype: A much more abundant neighbour one base away suggests this may be a read error. The chain links TRBV10-3 to TRBJ2-3; 14 nucleotides align to TRBD2. Germline V gene data show CDR1 as ENHRY and CDR2 as SYGVKD. The CDR3 is made up of 14 amino acids. CDR3 DNA sequence: TGTGCCATCGGACTAGCGGGAGGAACAGATACGCGGTATTTT. Protein product: CAIGLAGGTDTRYF.

This clonotype has ten or more counts. V and J are TRBV7-9 and TRBJ1-4; the D is unclear. Trimming stripped 8 bases from V and 5 bases from J, with 12 bases between. This CDR3 region has 13 residues. The germline V gene encodes CDR1 SEHNR and CDR2 FQNEAQ (reference sequence). The CDR3, as DNA: TGTGCCAGCGGTGAAGGAACGAATGAAAAACTGTTTTTT. Translated, it gives CASGEGTNEKLFF. Using reference TRBV7-9 and TRBJ1-4 for the parts outside the CDR3, the full variable domain is DTGVSQNPRHKITKRGQNVTFRCDPISEHNRLYWYRQTLGQGPEFLTYFQNEAQLEKSRLLSDRFSAERPKGSFSTLEIQRTEQGDSAMYLCASGEGTNEKLFFGSGTQLSVL.

The rearrangement uses TRBV12-3 or TRBV12-4 and TRBJ1-2; D is perhaps TRBD1 (6 bases). The length of the CDR3 is 14 residues. Deletions cut 5 bases from V and 5 bases from J, with 15 bases between. The DNA of the CDR3 is TGTGCCAGCAGTCCGGCACAGGGTCCATATGGCTACACCTTC. It specifies CASSPAQGPYGYTF.

This clonotype came up many times. The rearrangement links TRBV6-5 to TRBJ1-1; D unclear. The CDR3 is 15 residues long. Trimming shortened V by 4 bases and J by 0 bases, and 12 bases separated the two germline ends. In germline, CDR1 is MNHEY, CDR2 SVGAGI. DNA of the CDR3: TGTGCCAGCAGTTCCCTTAGGGATATGAACACTGAAGCTTTCTTT. As protein: CASSSLRDMNTEAFF.

This clonotype was seen at least ten times. The rearrangement uses TRBV19 and TRBJ1-3; 7 bases are a match to TRBD1. CDR3 size: 16 residues. The junction had 7 bases not matched to a gene; V was cut back by 5 bases and J by 0 bases. Germline V gene sequence: CDR1 LNHDA, CDR2 SQIVND (reference sequence). DNA for the CDR3: TGTGCCAGTAGTCCGTACAGGGGCACCTCTGGAAACACCATATATTTT. It encodes CASSPYRGTSGNTIYF.

This clonotype occurred a few times. The chain carries TRBV11-2 and TRBJ1-3, with a tentative D call TRBD1 (6 bases). From germline, CDR1 is SGHAT and CDR2 FQNNGV. V was pared by 1 base and J by 11 bases, with 15 bases between. The CDR3 has 14 residues. The CDR3 DNA reads as TGTGCCAGCAGCTTAGGAGCTCCAGGGGTCTCCATATATTTT. Translating gives CASSLGAPGVSIYF.

This clonotype has at least ten counts. The V gene is TRBV25-1, the J gene TRBJ1-1; D is unclear. CDR1 and CDR2 (germline): MGHDK, SYGVNS. The CDR3 loop spans 10 amino acids. Trimming took off 7 bases at V and 7 bases at J, with 7 bases between the two ends. The CDR3 region has the DNA TGTGCCAGCAAGGATATTGAAGCTTTCTTT. Its protein is CASKDIEAFF.